A single sample gave rise to the 29 T cell receptor beta chains below, sequenced in a study of somatic mutations in cytotoxic T cells in rheumatoid arthritis. Assay used: immunoSEQ multiplex PCR; TCRdb lists only in-frame clones, some missing. This sample has over 6,500 clones; approximately 70% occur once, and the top ten carry 42%. Sequencing used CD8+ T cells sorted from blood. All receptors come from a man in his forties or fifties in good health.

This rearrangement joins TRBV28 to TRBJ2-3; unclear D gene. The germline V gene encodes CDR1 MDHEN and CDR2 SYDVKM. The V end was cut by 8 bases, the J end by 6 bases, with 15 bases between. There are 13 residues in the CDR3. CDR3 sequence reads: CASAVGRWDTQYF. Here the CDR3 DNA reads TGTGCCAGCGCGGTAGGGCGGTGGGATACGCAGTATTTT.

The J gene is TRBJ2-5, the V gene TRBV7-6; a weak D match, TRBD1 (6 bases). From germline, CDR1 is SGHVS and CDR2 FNYEAQ. V was clipped by 5 bases and J by 4 bases, with 14 bases between them. The CDR3 runs 14 residues. CDR3 sequence: CASSINQGRETQYF. In DNA form, the CDR3 reads TGTGCCAGCAGCATAAACCAGGGGAGAGAGACCCAGTACTTC.

In this sample, this clone turned up a few times. V gene TRBV6-1 combines with J gene TRBJ1-5; possible D gene TRBD1, 5 bases. V was pared by 2 bases and J by 0 bases, with 14 bases between. The CDR3 has 17 amino acids. Germline V CDR1 and CDR2: MNHNS, SASEGT. CDR3 coding DNA: TGTGCCAGCAGTGAATTTAGGACATCTTATAGCAATCAGCCCCAGCATTTT. This translates into CASSEFRTSYSNQPQHF.

The chain is built from TRBV28 and TRBJ2-1; D unclear. CDR3 size: 13 residues. Trimming took 6 bases from V and 4 from J, leaving 10 bases between them. In germline, CDR1 is MDHEN, CDR2 SYDVKM. The CDR3, as DNA: TGTGCCAGCAGGCTGCCCGGGTACAATGAGCAGTTCTTC. Residues: CASRLPGYNEQFF.

The rearrangement uses TRBV6-5 and TRBJ1-3; D call uncertain. Trimming cost V 0 bases and J 1 base, with 4 bases left between them. The CDR3 covers 14 residues. The germline gives CDR1 MNHEY, CDR2 SVGAGI. CDR3 nucleotides: TGTGCCAGCAGTTACTCTCGGTCTGGAAACACCATATATTTT. Its protein product is CASSYSRSGNTIYF.

The V gene is TRBV29-1, the J gene TRBJ1-2, with D perhaps TRBD1 (5 bases). Per germline, CDR1 SQVTM and CDR2 ANQGSEA. The CDR3 is made up of 14 amino acids. V shed 4 bases and J shed 2 bases, with 14 bases lying between them. This CDR3 reads CSVAPQGDNYGYTF. For the CDR3, the DNA is TGCAGCGTTGCTCCCCAGGGCGACAACTATGGCTACACCTTC.

This clone was seen just once. This rearrangement joins TRBV28 to TRBJ2-2; 12 nucleotides agree with TRBD2. The trim removed 2 bases at V and 3 bases at J, leaving 1 base unmatched. CDR3 length: 16 residues. The V gene's germline CDR1 is MDHEN and CDR2 SYDVKM. CDR3 bases: TGTGCCAGCAGTTTACTAGCGGGGGGGTACACCGGGGAGCTGTTTTTT. The encoded protein is CASSLLAGGYTGELFF.

The chain employs TRBV27 and TRBJ2-5, with D unresolved. This CDR3 has 13 amino acids. V lost 1 base, J lost 1 base, and 4 bases lay in between. Germline CDR1 reads MNHEY; CDR2 reads SMNVEV (reference sequence). The CDR3 here is CASSLFFQETQYF. DNA for the CDR3: TGTGCCAGCAGTTTATTTTTCCAAGAGACCCAGTACTTC.

The chain couples TRBV14 to TRBJ1-3; a weak D match, TRBD1 (5 bases). Trimming took 2 bases from V and 2 from J, leaving 13 bases between them. The CDR3 spans 16 residues. CDR1 and CDR2 from the germline V gene are SGHDN and FVKESK. This CDR3 reads CASSQPQGGTGNTIYF. CDR3 nucleotides: TGTGCCAGCAGCCAACCGCAGGGAGGTACTGGAAACACCATATATTTT.

This clone was recorded once. The V and J genes are TRBV5-3 and TRBJ2-7; 7 bases match TRBD2. TRBV5-3 is sorted into the ORF group, with uncertain function. V gave up 5 bases and J gave up 3 bases; unmatched junction bases: 2. The CDR3 extends over 12 amino acids. This CDR3 reads CARRWTSYEQYF. The CDR3 DNA follows: TGTGCCAGAAGGTGGACTAGCTACGAGCAGTACTTC.

This sequence joins TRBV9 and TRBJ1-5, with D possibly TRBD1 on 5 matching bases. Per the germline V gene, CDR1 is SGDLS and CDR2 is YYNGEE. Trimming removed 3 bases at V and 3 bases at J, with 19 bases between. This CDR3 is built from 17 residues. The CDR3 region has the DNA TGTGCCAGCAGCGAGAAAACAGGTTCCAGATACAATCAGCCCCAGCATTTT. Its protein is CASSEKTGSRYNQPQHF.

This chain links TRBV15 with TRBJ2-6; D is uncertain. V gave up 1 base and J gave up 6 bases, with 7 bases separating them. This CDR3 spans 14 amino acids. CDR1 and CDR2 from the germline V gene are LNHNV and YYDKDF (reference sequence). Here the CDR3 reads CATSRALEANVLTF. The CDR3 DNA sequence: TGTGCCACCAGCAGAGCCCTAGAGGCCAACGTCCTGACTTTC.

This clone was seen a handful of times. V gene TRBV6-1 combines with J gene TRBJ1-4; D remains ambiguous. CDR3 length: 14 amino acids. CDR1 MNHNS and CDR2 SASEGT come from the germline V gene. Trimming stripped 2 bases from V and 8 bases from J, with 12 bases between. DNA of the CDR3: TGTGCCAGCAGTGAAATTTATGGGAACGAAAAACTGTTTTTT. The encoded protein is CASSEIYGNEKLFF.

The chain uses TRBV7-2 and TRBJ2-3; 10 nucleotides line up with TRBD1. There are 15 residues in the CDR3. Germline V gene sequence: CDR1 SGHTA, CDR2 FQGNSA. The J segment lost 0 bases and the V segment lost 8 bases, leaving 5 bases of the junction unmatched. This CDR3 is CASGDRGSSTDTQYF. DNA of the CDR3: TGTGCCAGCGGGGACAGGGGTTCGAGCACAGATACGCAGTATTTT.

J is TRBJ2-1 and V is TRBV11-2; D is possibly TRBD2 (6 bases). Trimming cost V 4 bases and J 2 bases, with 18 bases left between them. The CDR3 spans 17 residues. Germline CDR1 SGHAT, CDR2 FQNNGV. In nucleotides, the CDR3 is TGTGCCAGCAGCTCGTGGCGGGGCCATAATCCCTACAATGAGCAGTTCTTC. It translates to CASSSWRGHNPYNEQFF.

The V call is TRBV28, the J call TRBJ1-5; no firm D call. From germline, CDR1 is MDHEN and CDR2 SYDVKM. The CDR3 is 12 residues long. Trimming removed 6 bases from V and 4 bases from J, with 7 bases in between. The CDR3 protein is CASRGENQPQHF. CDR3 in DNA: TGTGCCAGCAGGGGCGAGAATCAGCCCCAGCATTTT.

This clone was seen just once. V gene TRBV5-1 combines with J gene TRBJ2-3; TRBD2 might be the D (6 bases). Germline V CDR1 and CDR2: SGHRS, YFSETQ. Trimming took 1 base from V and 0 from J, leaving 12 bases between them. The CDR3 runs to 16 residues. The CDR3 region is CASSLTGGPSTDTQYF. CDR3 DNA sequence: TGCGCCAGCAGCTTGACCGGGGGTCCTAGCACAGATACGCAGTATTTT.

V gene TRBV7-9 combines with J gene TRBJ2-7; TRBD1 might be the D (6 bases). The CDR3 is 12 amino acids. Germline-derived CDR1 and CDR2 are SEHNR and FQNEAQ (reference sequence). V lost 5 bases to trimming and J lost 4 bases, with 9 bases between them. CDR3 DNA sequence: TGTGCCAGCAGCCCGACAGGATACGAGCAGTACTTC. Its protein is CASSPTGYEQYF.

The V and J genes are TRBV15 and TRBJ2-1; D is undetermined. Germline V gene data show CDR1 as LNHNV and CDR2 as YYDKDF (reference sequence). The CDR3 runs to 15 residues. V was cut by 0 bases and J by 3 bases, with 9 bases left in between. The CDR3 here is CATSRDTTLYNEQFF. The CDR3 DNA is TGTGCCACCAGCAGAGACACCACCCTCTACAATGAGCAGTTCTTC.

The chain recombines TRBV6-6 with TRBJ2-1; the D is unclear. The germline V gene has CDR1 MNHNY and CDR2 SVGAGI (reference sequence). The CDR3 is 11 amino acids. Deletions cut 6 bases from V and 7 bases from J, with 7 bases between. The CDR3 protein is CASRDVNEQFF. CDR3 DNA: TGTGCCAGCAGGGATGTGAATGAGCAGTTCTTC.

This clone was seen more than once but under ten times. The rearrangement links TRBV27 to TRBJ2-7; D gene unclear. The CDR3 is 12 amino acids. Between the trimmed V and J ends, which lost 5 bases and 7 bases, there was a span of 12 bases. CDR1 is MNHEY, CDR2 SMNVEV, per germline (reference sequence). CDR3 sequence reads: CASSRTVTEQYF. The CDR3 coding sequence is TGTGCCAGCAGTCGCACAGTCACAGAGCAGTACTTC.

This clone occurred once. This rearrangement joins TRBV9 to TRBJ2-5; TRBD2 is a possible D gene (6 bases). Looked up from germline, CDR1 is SGDLS and CDR2 is YYNGEE. V lost 3 bases and J lost 2, with 23 bases in between. The CDR3 has 18 residues. The CDR3 loop is CASSASRLARDGQETQYF. The DNA for the CDR3 is TGTGCCAGCAGCGCAAGCAGGCTAGCGAGAGACGGGCAAGAGACCCAGTACTTC.

Details on this clone: Other DNA sequences in the same sample also yield this CDR3. The rearrangement links TRBV20-1 to TRBJ2-3, with no clear D. The CDR3 totals 11 residues. V was pared by 3 bases and J by 6 bases, with 7 bases between. Germline-derived CDR1 and CDR2 are DFQATT and SNEGSKA (reference sequence). The CDR3 is CSASLQDTQYF. CDR3 DNA sequence: TGCAGTGCTAGTTTGCAGGATACGCAGTATTTT.

This clone turned up a few times. The chain is built from TRBV7-9 and TRBJ1-2; D may be TRBD1 (5 bases). V was clipped by 0 bases and J by 2 bases, with 10 bases between them. Germline loops: CDR1 SEHNR, CDR2 FQNEAQ (reference sequence). The CDR3 length is 15 residues. CDR3: CASSLAGDLNYGYTF. The CDR3 nucleotides read TGTGCCAGCAGCTTAGCTGGGGACCTGAACTATGGCTACACCTTC.

The chain joins TRBV15 to TRBJ1-2; 7 bases are shared with TRBD1. V was clipped by 1 base and J by 4 bases; unmatched bases: 6. There are 15 residues in the CDR3. CDR1 and CDR2 from the germline V gene are LNHNV and YYDKDF (reference sequence). CDR3 sequence (DNA): TGTGCCACCAGCAGAGCTAAGGGGGCGGGCTATGGCTACACCTTC. Translation: CATSRAKGAGYGYTF.

This chain uses TRBV6-6 with TRBJ2-3; D gene uncertain. This CDR3 comprises 15 residues. Trimming stripped 0 bases from V and 0 bases from J, with 7 bases between. Germline V lookup: CDR1 MNHNY, CDR2 SVGAGI (reference sequence). CDR3 in amino acids: CASSYSTGSTDTQYF. The CDR3 DNA follows: TGTGCCAGCAGTTACTCGACGGGTAGCACAGATACGCAGTATTTT.

The chain's CDR3 is CASSIRLDNEQFF. Here the CDR3 DNA reads TGTGCCAGCAGCATCCGCCTGGACAATGAGCAGTTCTTC. The chain has TRBV7-2 and TRBJ2-1; D ambiguous. This CDR3 has 13 amino acids. V lost 5 bases and J 5 bases, leaving 10 bases between the germline ends. From germline, CDR1 is SGHTA and CDR2 FQGNSA.

The rearrangement links TRBV11-3 to TRBJ2-7; 10 bases match TRBD1. Germline V gives CDR1 SGHNT, CDR2 YENEEA. J was trimmed by 6 bases and V by 5 bases; bases with no gene match: 10. This CDR3 contains 15 residues. The chain's CDR3 is CASSKSPGQGSEQYF. The CDR3 region has the DNA TGTGCCAGCAGCAAGTCACCGGGACAGGGGTCCGAGCAGTACTTC.

The genes are TRBV5-8 and TRBJ2-1; D gene ambiguous. This CDR3 region has 12 residues. Between the trimmed V and J ends, which lost 1 base and 13 bases, there was a span of 12 bases. Germline V CDR1 and CDR2: SGHTS, YDEGEE. As DNA, the CDR3 is TGTGCCAGCAGCTTGTCTCCAACTTACCAGTTCTTC. Translated: CASSLSPTYQFF.